This T cell receptor beta chain derives from a study of beta chain features in type 1 diabetes. General study results and limits: The study found moderately but significantly shorter TCRB CDR3s in all four CD4+ subsets of Type 1 diabetes patients.

Sampling consisted of one heparinised blood draw per donor, averaging approximately 120 mL. The authors sorted CD4+ naive, central memory, regulatory and stem cell-like memory cells via CD45RO/CCR7/CD25/CD127/CD95/CD27. Of the isolated RNA, all was reverse transcribed, and so the sequenced material was expressed TCRB transcripts. Profiling relied on immunoSEQ multiplex PCR, and the TCRdb table lists in-frame clones only, not all of them. Of some 99,000 clones listed, roughly 40% were seen once; the top ten hold roughly 0.064%. A word on this clone: Its specificity is unknown.

V was clipped by 5 bases and J by 6 bases; unmatched bases: 8. This CDR3 comprises 14 residues. The germline gives CDR1 SGHVS, CDR2 FNYEAQ. This receptor was obtained from a woman aged 18-30 years in good health. The sequenced material came from stem cell memory CD4+ T cells from blood. V gene TRBV7-6 combines with J gene TRBJ2-7; TRBD1 agrees at 9 bases. CDR3 protein: CASSLRTGDLEQYF. CDR3 DNA sequence: TGTGCCAGCAGCCTACGGACAGGGGATCTCGAGCAGTACTTC. Filled out from reference TRBV7-6 and TRBJ2-7, the complete variable domain reads GAGVSQSPRYKVTKRGQDVALRCDPISGHVSLYWYRQALGQGPEFLTYFNYEAQQDKSGLPNDRFSAERPEGSISTLTIQRTEQRDSAMYRCASSLRTGDLEQYFGPGTRLTVT.